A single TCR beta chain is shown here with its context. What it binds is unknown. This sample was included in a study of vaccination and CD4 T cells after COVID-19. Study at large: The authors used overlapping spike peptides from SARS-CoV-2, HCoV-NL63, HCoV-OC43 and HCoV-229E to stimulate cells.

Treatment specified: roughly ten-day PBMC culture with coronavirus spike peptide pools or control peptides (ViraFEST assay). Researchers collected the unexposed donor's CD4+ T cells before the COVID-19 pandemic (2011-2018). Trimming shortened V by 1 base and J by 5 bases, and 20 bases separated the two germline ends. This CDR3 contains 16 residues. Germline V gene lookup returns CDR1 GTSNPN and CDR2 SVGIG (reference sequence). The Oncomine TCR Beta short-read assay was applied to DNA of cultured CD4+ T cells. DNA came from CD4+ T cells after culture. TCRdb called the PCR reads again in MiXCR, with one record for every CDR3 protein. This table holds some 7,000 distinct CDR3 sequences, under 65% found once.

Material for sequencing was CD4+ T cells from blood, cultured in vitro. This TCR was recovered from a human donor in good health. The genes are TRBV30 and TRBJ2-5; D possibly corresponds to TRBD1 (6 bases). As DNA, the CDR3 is TGTGCCTGGAGTGGTTCGAAAACAGGGTGGCGCGAGACCCAGTACTTC. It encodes CAWSGSKTGWRETQYF.